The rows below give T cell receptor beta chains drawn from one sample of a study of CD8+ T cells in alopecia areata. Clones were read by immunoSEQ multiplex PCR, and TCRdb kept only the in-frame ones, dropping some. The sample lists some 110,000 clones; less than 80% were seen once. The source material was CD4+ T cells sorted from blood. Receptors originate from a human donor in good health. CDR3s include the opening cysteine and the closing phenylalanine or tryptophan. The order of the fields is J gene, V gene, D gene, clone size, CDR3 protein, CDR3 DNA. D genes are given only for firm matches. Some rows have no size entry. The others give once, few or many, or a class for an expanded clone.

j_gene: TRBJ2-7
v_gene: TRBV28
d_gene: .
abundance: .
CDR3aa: CASSFGGSGGYF
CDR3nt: TGTGCCAGCAGTTTTGGTGGGTCCGGGGGGTACTTC

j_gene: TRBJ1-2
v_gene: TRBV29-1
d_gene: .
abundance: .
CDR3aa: CSVEDPRFGYTF
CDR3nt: TGCAGCGTTGAAGATCCCCGCTTCGGCTACACCTTC

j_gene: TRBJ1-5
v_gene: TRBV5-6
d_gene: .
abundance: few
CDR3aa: CASSSGRNQPQHF
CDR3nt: TGTGCCAGCAGCTCGGGACGGAATCAGCCCCAGCATTTT

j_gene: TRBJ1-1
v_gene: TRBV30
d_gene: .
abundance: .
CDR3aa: CAWSGTANTEAFF
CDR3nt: TGTGCCTGGAGTGGGACAGCGAACACTGAAGCTTTCTTT

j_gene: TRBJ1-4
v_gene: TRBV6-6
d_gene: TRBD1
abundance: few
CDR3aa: CASRRDRFNEKLFF
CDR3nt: TGTGCCAGCAGGAGGGACAGGTTCAATGAAAAACTGTTTTTT

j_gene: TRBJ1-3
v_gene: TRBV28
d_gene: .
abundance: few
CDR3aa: CASGEVSGNTIYF
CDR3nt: TGTGCCAGCGGGGAGGTCTCTGGAAACACCATATATTTT

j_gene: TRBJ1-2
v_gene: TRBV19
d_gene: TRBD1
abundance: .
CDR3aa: CASSRSPTGGKGGYTF
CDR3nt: TGTGCCAGTAGTCGATCCCCGACAGGGGGGAAGGGTGGCTACACCTTC

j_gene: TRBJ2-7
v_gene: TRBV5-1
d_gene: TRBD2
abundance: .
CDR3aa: CASSLTSGVFEQYF
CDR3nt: TGCGCCAGCAGCCTGACTAGCGGGGTTTTCGAGCAGTACTTC

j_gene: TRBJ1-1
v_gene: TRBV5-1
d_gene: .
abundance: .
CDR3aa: CASSLLGGTEAFF
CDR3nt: TGCGCCAGCAGCTTGCTGGGGGGGACTGAAGCTTTCTTT

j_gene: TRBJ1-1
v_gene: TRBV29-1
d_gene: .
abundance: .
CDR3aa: CSVGQLNTEAFF
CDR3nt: TGCAGCGTTGGGCAATTGAACACTGAAGCTTTCTTT

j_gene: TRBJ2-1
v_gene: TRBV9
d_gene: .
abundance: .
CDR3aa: CASSVVAGGYNEQFF
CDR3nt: TGTGCCAGCAGCGTAGTGGCAGGGGGGTACAATGAGCAGTTCTTC

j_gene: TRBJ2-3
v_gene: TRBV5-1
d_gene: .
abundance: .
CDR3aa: CASSLGVTADTQYF
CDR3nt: TGCGCCAGCAGCTTGGGGGTCACAGCAGATACGCAGTATTTT

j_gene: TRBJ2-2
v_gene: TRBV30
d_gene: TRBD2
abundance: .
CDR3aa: CAWSGGTTGELFF
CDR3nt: TGTGCCTGGAGCGGGGGGACCACCGGGGAGCTGTTTTTT

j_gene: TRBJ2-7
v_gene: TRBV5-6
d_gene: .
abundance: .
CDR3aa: CASSGRIYEQYF
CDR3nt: TGTGCCAGCAGCGGAAGAATCTACGAGCAGTACTTC

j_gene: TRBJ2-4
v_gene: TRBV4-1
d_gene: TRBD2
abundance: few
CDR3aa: CASSLSGGHQNIQYF
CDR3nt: TGCGCCAGCAGCCTTAGCGGGGGGCACCAAAACATTCAGTACTTC

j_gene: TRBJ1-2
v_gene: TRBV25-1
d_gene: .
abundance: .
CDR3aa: CASSRQGGYTF
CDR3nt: TGTGCCAGCAGCCGCCAGGGTGGCTACACCTTC

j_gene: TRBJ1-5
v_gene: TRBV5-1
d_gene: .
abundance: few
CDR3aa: CASSPLPQHF
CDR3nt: TGCGCCAGCAGCCCCCTACCCCAGCATTTT

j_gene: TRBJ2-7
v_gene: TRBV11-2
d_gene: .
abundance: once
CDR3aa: CASSLGGPAYEQYF
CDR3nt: TGTGCCAGCAGCTTAGGCGGGCCGGCCTACGAGCAGTACTTC

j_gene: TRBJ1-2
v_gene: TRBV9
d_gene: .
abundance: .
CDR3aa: CASSVAEGSDHYGYTF
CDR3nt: TGTGCCAGCAGCGTAGCGGAGGGATCGGATCACTATGGCTACACCTTC

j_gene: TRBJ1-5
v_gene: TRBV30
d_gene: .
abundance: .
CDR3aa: CAWAPLPGGGGNQPQHF
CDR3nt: TGTGCCTGGGCACCATTACCCGGCGGCGGGGGCAATCAGCCCCAGCATTTT

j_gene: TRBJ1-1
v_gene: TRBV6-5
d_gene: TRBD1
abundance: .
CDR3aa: CASSPGQGGAFF
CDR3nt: TGTGCCAGCAGCCCCGGACAGGGGGGAGCTTTCTTT

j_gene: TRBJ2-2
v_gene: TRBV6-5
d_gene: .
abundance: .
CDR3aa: CASNRGTSNTGELFF
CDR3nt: TGTGCCTCCAACCGAGGGACGTCGAACACCGGGGAGCTGTTTTTT

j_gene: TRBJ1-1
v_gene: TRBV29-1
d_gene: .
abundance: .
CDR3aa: CSVTGIGTEAFF
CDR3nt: TGCAGCGTTACCGGGATCGGCACTGAAGCTTTCTTT

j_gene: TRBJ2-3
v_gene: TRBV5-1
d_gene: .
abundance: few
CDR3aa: CASSSWWGTSTDTQYF
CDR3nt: TGCGCCAGCAGCTCCTGGTGGGGAACTAGCACAGATACGCAGTATTTT

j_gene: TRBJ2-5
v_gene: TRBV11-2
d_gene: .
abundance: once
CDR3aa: CASSLEGTGGVETQYF
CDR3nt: TGTGCCAGCAGCTTAGAAGGAACTGGGGGCGTGGAGACCCAGTACTTC

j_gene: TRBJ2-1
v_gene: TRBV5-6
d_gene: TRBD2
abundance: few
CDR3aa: CASSGSRGDSYNEQFF
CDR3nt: TGTGCCAGCAGCGGCTCCCGGGGGGACTCTTACAATGAGCAGTTCTTC

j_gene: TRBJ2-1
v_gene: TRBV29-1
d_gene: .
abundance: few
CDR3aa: CSVGTFDRGLNEQFF
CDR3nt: TGCAGCGTTGGAACCTTCGATCGGGGTTTGAATGAGCAGTTCTTC

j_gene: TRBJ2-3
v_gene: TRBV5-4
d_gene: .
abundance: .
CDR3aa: CASSFERASTDTQYF
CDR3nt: TGTGCCAGCAGCTTTGAGCGGGCAAGCACAGATACGCAGTATTTT

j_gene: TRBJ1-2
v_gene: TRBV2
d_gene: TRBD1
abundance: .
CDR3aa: CASSGGQGGLYGYTF
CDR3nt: TGTGCCAGCAGTGGGGGACAGGGTGGTCTGTATGGCTACACCTTC

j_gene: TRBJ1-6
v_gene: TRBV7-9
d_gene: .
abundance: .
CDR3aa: CASSDPGGGSYNSPLHF
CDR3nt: TGTGCCAGCAGCGATCCCGGGGGGGGCTCCTATAATTCACCCCTCCACTTT

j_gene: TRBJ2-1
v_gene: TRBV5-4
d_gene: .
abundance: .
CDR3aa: CASSVTINEQFF
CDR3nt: TGTGCCAGCAGCGTCACTATAAATGAGCAGTTCTTC

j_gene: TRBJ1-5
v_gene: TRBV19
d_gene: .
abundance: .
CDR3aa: CASSTVRGNQPQHF
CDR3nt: TGTGCCAGTAGTACCGTCCGGGGCAATCAGCCCCAGCATTTT

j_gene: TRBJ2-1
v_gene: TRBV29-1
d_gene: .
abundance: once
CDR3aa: CSVEVQGNNEQFF
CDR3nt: TGCAGCGTTGAAGTCCAGGGTAACAATGAGCAGTTCTTC

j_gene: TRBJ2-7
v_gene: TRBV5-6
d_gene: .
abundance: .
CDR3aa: CASSLDQQFYYEQYF
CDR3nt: TGTGCCAGCAGCTTGGATCAACAGTTTTACTACGAGCAGTACTTC

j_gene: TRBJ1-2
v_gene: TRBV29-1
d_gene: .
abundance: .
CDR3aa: CSVEDRGTNAYGYTF
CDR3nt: TGCAGCGTTGAGGACAGAGGGACAAACGCTTATGGCTACACCTTC

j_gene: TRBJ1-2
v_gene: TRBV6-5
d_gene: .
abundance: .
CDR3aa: CASSLDKNYGYTF
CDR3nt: TGTGCCAGCAGTCTGGACAAGAACTATGGCTACACCTTC

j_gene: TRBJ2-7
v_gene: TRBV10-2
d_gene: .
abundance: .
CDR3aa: CASSDLSGYEQYF
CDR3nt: TGCGCCAGCAGTGACCTCAGCGGCTACGAGCAGTACTTC

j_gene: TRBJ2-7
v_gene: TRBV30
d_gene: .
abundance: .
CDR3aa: CAWRLGGANEQYF
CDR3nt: TGTGCCTGGCGTCTCGGTGGAGCGAACGAGCAGTACTTC

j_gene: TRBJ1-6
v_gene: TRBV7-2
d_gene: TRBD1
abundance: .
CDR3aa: CASSLAQGQGIGLHF
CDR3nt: TGTGCCAGCAGCTTAGCCCAGGGACAGGGCATAGGCCTCCACTTT

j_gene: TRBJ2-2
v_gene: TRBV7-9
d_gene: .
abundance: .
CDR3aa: CASSSSEGERAGELFF
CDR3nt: TGTGCCAGCAGCTCCTCGGAGGGGGAGAGAGCCGGGGAGCTGTTTTTT

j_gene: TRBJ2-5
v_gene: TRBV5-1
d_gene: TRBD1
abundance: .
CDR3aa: CASSLTGGPQETQYF
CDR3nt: TGCGCCAGCAGCTTGACAGGGGGCCCCCAAGAGACCCAGTACTTC

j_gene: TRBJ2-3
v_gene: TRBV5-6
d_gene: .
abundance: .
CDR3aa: CASRPGGNTDTQYF
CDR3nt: TGTGCCAGCAGGCCGGGCGGAAACACAGATACGCAGTATTTT

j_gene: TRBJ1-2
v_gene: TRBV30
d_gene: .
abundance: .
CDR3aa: CACNNYGYTF
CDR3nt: TGTGCCTGCAATAATTATGGCTACACCTTC

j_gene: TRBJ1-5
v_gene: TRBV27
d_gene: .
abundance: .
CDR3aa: CASSLGNANNQPQHF
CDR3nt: TGTGCCAGCAGTTTAGGAAATGCGAACAACCAGCCCCAGCATTTT

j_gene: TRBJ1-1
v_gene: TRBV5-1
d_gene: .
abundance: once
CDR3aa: CASSEGMNTEAFF
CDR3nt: TGCGCCAGCAGCGAGGGGATGAACACTGAAGCTTTCTTT

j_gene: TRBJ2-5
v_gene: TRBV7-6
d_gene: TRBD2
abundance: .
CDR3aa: CASSPGLGEETQYF
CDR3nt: TGTGCCAGCAGCCCGGGACTAGGGGAAGAGACCCAGTACTTC

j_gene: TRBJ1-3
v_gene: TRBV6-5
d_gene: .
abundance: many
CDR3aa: CASKPGGSNTIYF
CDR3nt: TGTGCCAGCAAGCCGGGCGGCTCAAACACCATATATTTT

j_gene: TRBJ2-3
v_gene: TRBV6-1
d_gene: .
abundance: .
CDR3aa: CASSRERGTDTQYF
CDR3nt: TGTGCCAGCAGCAGGGAACGTGGCACAGATACGCAGTATTTT

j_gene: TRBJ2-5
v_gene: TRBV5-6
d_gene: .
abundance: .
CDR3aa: CASSLREQETQYF
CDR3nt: TGTGCCAGCAGCTTGAGGGAGCAAGAGACCCAGTACTTC

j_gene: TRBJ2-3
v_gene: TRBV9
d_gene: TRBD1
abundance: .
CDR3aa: CASSPRDRVTQYF
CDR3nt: TGTGCCAGCAGTCCCCGGGACAGGGTAACGCAGTATTTT

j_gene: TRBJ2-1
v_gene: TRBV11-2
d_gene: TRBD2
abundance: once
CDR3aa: CASSLGLAGGYNEQFF
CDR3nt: TGTGCCAGCAGCTTAGGGCTAGCGGGGGGGTACAATGAGCAGTTCTTC

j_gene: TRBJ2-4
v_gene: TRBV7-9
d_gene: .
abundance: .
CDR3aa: CASSPTNIQLAKNIQYF
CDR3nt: TGTGCCAGCAGTCCAACTAACATACAACTAGCCAAAAACATTCAGTACTTC

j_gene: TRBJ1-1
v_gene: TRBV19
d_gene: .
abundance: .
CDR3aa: CASKSRRRDTEAFF
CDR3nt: TGTGCCAGTAAGTCGCGCCGTAGGGACACTGAAGCTTTCTTT

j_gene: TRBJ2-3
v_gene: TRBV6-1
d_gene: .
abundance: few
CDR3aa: CAGQLRGADTQYF
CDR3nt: TGTGCCGGCCAGCTAAGGGGTGCAGATACGCAGTATTTT